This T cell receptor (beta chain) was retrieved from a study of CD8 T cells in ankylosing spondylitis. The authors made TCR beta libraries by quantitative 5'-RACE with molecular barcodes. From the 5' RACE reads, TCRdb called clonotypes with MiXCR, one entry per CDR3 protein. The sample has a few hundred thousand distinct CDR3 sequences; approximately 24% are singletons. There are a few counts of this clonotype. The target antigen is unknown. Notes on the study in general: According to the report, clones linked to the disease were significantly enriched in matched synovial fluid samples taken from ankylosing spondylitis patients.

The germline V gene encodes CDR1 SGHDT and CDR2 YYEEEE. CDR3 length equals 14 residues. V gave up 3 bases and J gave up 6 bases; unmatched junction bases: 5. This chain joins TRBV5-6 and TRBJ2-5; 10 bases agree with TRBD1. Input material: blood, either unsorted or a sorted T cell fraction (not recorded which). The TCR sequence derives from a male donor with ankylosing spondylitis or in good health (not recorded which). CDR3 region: CASSWGQGRQTQYF. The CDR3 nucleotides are TGTGCCAGCAGCTGGGGACAGGGGAGGCAGACCCAGTACTTC.